A single TCR beta chain is shown here with its context. Trimming took off 6 bases at V and 0 bases at J, with 12 bases between the two ends. Germline CDR1 reads MGHDK; CDR2 reads SYGVNS. There are 14 residues in the CDR3. The entry originates in a study of blood T cell repertoires in COVID-19. About the research overall: Sites across the United States, Italy and Spain contributed samples from acute and convalescent COVID-19.

As processed by the authors: Amplification from reference gene primers served as the basis for estimated nucleated cell counts. Libraries were prepared by immunoSEQ multiplex PCR; TCRdb keeps only in-frame clonotypes and omits some of them. V and J calls and clone size are given by that table; D and trimming were obtained from the DNA. The sample lists roughly 80,000 clones, about 88% seen once, with approximately 9.1% in the top ten. The sequenced sample consisted of peripheral blood. The sequence derives from a human donor in a cohort sampled during active COVID-19. The chain employs TRBV25-1 and TRBJ2-7, with D perhaps matching TRBD1 (5 bases). The CDR3 region is CASRGMTASYEQYF. Written as DNA, the CDR3 is TGTGCCAGCAGGGGGATGACAGCCTCCTACGAGCAGTACTTC.